One and the same sample provided the 7 T cell receptor beta chains below, sequenced in a study of cytomegalovirus exposure and HLA in healthy donors. 60 Vbeta and 13 Jbeta primers were used in PCR. Profiled with immunoSEQ multiplex PCR; TCRdb holds only in-frame clones, not every one. The sample carries 200,000 to 250,000 clones, approximately 88% recorded once. The source material was PBMCs. The receptors originated from a boy between 2 and 15 years old in good health and CMV-seronegative.

V and J are TRBV18 and TRBJ1-1; D might be TRBD1 (6 bases). The CDR3 consists of 17 residues. Germline CDR1 and CDR2: KGHSH and LQKENI. V was trimmed by 5 bases and J by 2 bases, leaving 21 bases between them. CDR3 loop: CASSSRAGGAENTEAFF. CDR3 sequence (DNA): TGTGCCAGCTCATCTCGGGCGGGGGGCGCCGAAAACACTGAAGCTTTCTTT.

The chain's CDR3 is CASSETSGQETQYF. Written as DNA, the CDR3 is TGTGCCAGCAGTGAAACTAGCGGGCAAGAGACCCAGTACTTC. The chain is built from TRBV6-1 and TRBJ2-5, with 9 nucleotides matching TRBD2. V dropped 2 bases and J dropped 2; count of bases not matched to a gene: 0. The CDR3 is made up of 14 amino acids. The germline CDR1 and CDR2 sequences are MNHNS and SASEGT.

The J gene is TRBJ2-3, the V gene TRBV7-8, with 9 bases lining up with TRBD2. The germline V gene encodes CDR1 SGHVS and CDR2 FQNEAQ. Trimming took 2 bases from V and 3 from J; bases not matched to a gene: 3. CDR3 length equals 15 residues. This chain's CDR3 is CASSLLAGKTDTQYF. The CDR3 DNA reads TGTGCCAGCAGCTTACTAGCGGGGAAGACAGATACGCAGTATTTT.

The chain is built from TRBV29-1 and TRBJ2-5; 9 bases map to TRBD1. Matching the DNA end better, TRBJ2-7 makes the J call doubtful. The germline CDR1 and CDR2 sequences are SQVTM and ANQGSEA. This CDR3 region has 13 residues. Here the CDR3 reads CSVAGTGFYEQYF. DNA of the CDR3: TGCAGCGTCGCCGGGACAGGGTTTTACGAGCAGTACTTC.

The chain has TRBV4-1 and TRBJ2-5; 12 nucleotides line up with TRBD2. Germline values: CDR1 MGHRA, CDR2 YSYEKL. The CDR3 has 17 residues. V lost 1 base, J lost 0 bases, and 3 bases stayed unmatched. The CDR3, as DNA: TGCGCCAGCAGCCAAGCTCCTAGCGGGGGGGACCAAGAGACCCAGTACTTC. Residues: CASSQAPSGGDQETQYF.

This rearrangement joins TRBV19 to TRBJ1-5, with D perhaps TRBD1 (6 bases). Trimming cost V 6 bases and J 0 bases, with 12 bases left between them. Germline assignment: CDR1 LNHDA and CDR2 SQIVND (reference sequence). The CDR3 consists of 15 residues. This CDR3 reads CASRTDSYSNQPQHF. In nucleotides, the CDR3 is TGTGCCAGTAGGACGGACAGCTATAGCAATCAGCCCCAGCATTTT.

The V gene is TRBV9, the J gene TRBJ2-7; weak D call: TRBD1 (7 bases). Trimming took off 2 bases at V and 5 bases at J, with 14 bases between the two ends. The CDR3 is made up of 14 amino acids. Per the germline V gene, CDR1 is SGDLS and CDR2 is YYNGEE. The CDR3 loop is CASSVREGGHEQYF. DNA for the CDR3: TGTGCCAGCAGCGTGCGGGAAGGGGGCCACGAGCAGTACTTC.